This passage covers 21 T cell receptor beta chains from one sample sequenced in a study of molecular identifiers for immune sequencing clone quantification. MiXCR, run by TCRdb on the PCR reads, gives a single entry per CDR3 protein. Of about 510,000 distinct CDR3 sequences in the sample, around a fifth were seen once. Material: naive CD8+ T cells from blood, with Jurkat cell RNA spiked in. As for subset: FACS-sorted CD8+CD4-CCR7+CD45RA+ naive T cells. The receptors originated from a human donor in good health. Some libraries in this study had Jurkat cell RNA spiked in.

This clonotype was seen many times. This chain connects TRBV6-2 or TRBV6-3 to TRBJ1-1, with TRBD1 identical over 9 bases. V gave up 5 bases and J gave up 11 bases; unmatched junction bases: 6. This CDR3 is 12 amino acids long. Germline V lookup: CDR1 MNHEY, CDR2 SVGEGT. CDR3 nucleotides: TGTGCCAGCAGTCATCCGGGACAGGGTGCTTTCTTT. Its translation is CASSHPGQGAFF.

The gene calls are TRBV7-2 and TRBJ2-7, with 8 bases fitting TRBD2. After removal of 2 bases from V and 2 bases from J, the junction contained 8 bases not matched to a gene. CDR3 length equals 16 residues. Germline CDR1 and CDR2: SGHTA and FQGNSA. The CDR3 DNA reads TGTGCCAGCAGCTTACCGGGACTAGTTTTAACCTACGAGCAGTACTTC. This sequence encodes CASSLPGLVLTYEQYF.

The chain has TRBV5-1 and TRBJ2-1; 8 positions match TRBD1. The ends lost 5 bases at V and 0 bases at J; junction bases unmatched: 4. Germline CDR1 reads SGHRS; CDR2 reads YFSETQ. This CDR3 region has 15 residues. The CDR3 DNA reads TGCGCCAGCAGAGAGGACAGGGACTCCTACAATGAGCAGTTCTTC. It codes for CASREDRDSYNEQFF.

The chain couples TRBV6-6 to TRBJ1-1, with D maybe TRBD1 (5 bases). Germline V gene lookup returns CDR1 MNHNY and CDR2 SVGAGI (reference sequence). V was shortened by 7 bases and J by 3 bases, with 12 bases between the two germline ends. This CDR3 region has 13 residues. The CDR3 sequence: CASTHGGDTEAFF. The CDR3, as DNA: TGTGCCAGCACCCATGGGGGGGACACTGAAGCTTTCTTT.

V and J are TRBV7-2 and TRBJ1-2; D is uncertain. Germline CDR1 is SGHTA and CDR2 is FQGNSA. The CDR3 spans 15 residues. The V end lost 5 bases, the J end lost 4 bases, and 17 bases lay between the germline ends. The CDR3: CASSPHPASAYGYTF. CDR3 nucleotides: TGTGCCAGCAGCCCACACCCGGCTTCCGCCTATGGCTACACCTTC.

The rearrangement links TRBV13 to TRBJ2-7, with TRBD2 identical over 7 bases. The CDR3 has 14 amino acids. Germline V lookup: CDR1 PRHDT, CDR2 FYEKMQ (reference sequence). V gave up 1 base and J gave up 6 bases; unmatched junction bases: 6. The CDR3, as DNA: TGTGCCAGCAGCTTAGTCGGACTAGATCCCGAGCAGTACTTC. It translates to CASSLVGLDPEQYF. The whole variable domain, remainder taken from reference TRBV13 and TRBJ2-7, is AAGVIQSPRHLIKEKRETATLKCYPIPRHDTVYWYQQGPGQDPQFLISFYEKMQSDKGSIPDRFSAQQFSDYHSELNMSSLELGDSALYFCASSLVGLDPEQYFGPGTRLTVT.

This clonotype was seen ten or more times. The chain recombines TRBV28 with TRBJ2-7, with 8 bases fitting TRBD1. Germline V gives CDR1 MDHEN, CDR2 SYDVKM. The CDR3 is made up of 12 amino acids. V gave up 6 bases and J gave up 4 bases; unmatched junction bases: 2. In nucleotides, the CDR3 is TGTGCCAGCAGGACAGGGGCATACGAGCAGTACTTC. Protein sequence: CASRTGAYEQYF.

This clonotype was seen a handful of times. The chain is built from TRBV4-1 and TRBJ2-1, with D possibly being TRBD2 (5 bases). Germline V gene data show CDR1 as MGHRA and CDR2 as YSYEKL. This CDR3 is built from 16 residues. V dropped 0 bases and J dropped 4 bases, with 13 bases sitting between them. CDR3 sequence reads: CASSQDLVARYNEQFF. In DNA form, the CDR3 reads TGCGCCAGCAGCCAAGATTTGGTAGCGAGGTACAATGAGCAGTTCTTC.

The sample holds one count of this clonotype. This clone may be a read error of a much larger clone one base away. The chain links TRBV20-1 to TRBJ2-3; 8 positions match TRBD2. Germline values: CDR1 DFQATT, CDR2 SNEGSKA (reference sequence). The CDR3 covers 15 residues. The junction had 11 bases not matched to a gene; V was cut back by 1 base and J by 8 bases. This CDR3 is CSARAPAGGPGTQYF. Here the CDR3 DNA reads TGCAGTGCTAGAGCGCCGGCGGGAGGCCCAGGTACGCAGTATTTT.

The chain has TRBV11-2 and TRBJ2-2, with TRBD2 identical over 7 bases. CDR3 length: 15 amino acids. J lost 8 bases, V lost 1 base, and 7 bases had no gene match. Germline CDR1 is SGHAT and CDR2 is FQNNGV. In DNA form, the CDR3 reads TGTGCCAGCAGCTTAGTCCTTGGCGGGAGAGGGGAGCTGTTTTTT. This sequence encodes CASSLVLGGRGELFF.

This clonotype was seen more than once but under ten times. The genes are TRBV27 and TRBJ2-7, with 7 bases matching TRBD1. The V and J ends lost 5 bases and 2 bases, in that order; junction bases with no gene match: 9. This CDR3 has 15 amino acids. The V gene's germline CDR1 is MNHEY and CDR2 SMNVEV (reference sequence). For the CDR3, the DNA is TGTGCCAGCAGTATGTCCGGGACAGTTACCTACGAGCAGTACTTC. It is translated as CASSMSGTVTYEQYF.

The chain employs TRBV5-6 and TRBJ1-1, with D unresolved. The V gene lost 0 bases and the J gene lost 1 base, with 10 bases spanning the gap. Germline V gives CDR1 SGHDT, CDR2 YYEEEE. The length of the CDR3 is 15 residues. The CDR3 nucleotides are TGTGCCAGCAGCTTGGTGTTGTTCCGGAACACTGAAGCTTTCTTT. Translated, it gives CASSLVLFRNTEAFF. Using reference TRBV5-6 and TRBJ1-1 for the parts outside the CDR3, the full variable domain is DAGVTQSPTHLIKTRGQQVTLRCSPKSGHDTVSWYQQALGQGPQFIFQYYEEEERQRGNFPDRFSGHQFPNYSSELNVNALLLGDSALYLCASSLVLFRNTEAFFGQGTRLTVV.

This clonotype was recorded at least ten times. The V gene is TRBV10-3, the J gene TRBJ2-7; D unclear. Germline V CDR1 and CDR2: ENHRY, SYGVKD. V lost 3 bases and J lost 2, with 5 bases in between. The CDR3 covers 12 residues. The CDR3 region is CAISDRAYEQYF. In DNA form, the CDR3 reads TGTGCCATCAGTGACCGAGCCTACGAGCAGTACTTC.

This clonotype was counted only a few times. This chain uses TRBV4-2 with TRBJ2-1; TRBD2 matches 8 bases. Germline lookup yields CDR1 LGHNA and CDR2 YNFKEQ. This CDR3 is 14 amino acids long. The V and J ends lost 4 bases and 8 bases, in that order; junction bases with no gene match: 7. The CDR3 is CASSPQGLEDEQFF. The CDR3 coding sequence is TGTGCCAGCAGCCCCCAGGGACTAGAGGATGAGCAGTTCTTC.

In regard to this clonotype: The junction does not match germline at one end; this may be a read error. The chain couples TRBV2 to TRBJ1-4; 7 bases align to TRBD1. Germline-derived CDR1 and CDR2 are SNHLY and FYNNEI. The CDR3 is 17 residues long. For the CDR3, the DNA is TGTGCCAGCAGTGAATGGGGAGGGGGCCCTACTAATGAAAAACTGGTTTTT. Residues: CASSEWGGGPTNEKLVF. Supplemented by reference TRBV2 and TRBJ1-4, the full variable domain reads EPEVTQTPSHQVTQMGQEVILRCVPISNHLYFYWYRQILGQKVEFLVSFYNNEISEKSEIFDDQFSVERPDGSNFTLKIRSTKLEDSAMYFCASSEWGGGPTNEKLVFGSGTQLSVL.

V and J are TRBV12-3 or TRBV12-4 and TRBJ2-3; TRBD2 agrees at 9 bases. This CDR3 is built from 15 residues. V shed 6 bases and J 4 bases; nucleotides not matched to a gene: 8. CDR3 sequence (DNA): TGTGCCAGCAGCCAAAGCGGGGGGTTACCAGATACGCAGTATTTT. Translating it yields CASSQSGGLPDTQYF.

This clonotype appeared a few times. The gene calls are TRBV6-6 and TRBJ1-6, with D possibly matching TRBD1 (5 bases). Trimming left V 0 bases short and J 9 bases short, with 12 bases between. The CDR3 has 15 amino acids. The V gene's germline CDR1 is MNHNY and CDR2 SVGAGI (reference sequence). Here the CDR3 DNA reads TGTGCCAGCAGTTACTCTTCCCAGGGACGTTCACCCCTCCACTTT. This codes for CASSYSSQGRSPLHF.

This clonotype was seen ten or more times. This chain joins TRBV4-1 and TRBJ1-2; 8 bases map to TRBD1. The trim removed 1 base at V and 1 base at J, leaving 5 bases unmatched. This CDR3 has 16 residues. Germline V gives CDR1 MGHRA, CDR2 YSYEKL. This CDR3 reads CASSQGRGLGNYGYTF. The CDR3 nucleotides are TGCGCCAGCAGCCAAGGCAGGGGGCTGGGTAACTATGGCTACACCTTC.

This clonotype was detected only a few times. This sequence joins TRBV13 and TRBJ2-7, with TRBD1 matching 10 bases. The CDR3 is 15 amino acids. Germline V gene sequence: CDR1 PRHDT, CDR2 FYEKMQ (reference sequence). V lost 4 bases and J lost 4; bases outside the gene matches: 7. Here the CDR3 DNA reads TGTGCCAGCAGCTCCAATGACAGGGGGCGGTACGAGCAGTACTTC. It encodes CASSSNDRGRYEQYF.

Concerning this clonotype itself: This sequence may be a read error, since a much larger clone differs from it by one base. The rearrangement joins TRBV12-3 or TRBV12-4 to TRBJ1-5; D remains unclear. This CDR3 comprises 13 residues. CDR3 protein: CTSSLQFDQPQHF. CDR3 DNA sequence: TGTACCAGCAGTTTACAGTTCGATCAGCCCCAGCATTTT.

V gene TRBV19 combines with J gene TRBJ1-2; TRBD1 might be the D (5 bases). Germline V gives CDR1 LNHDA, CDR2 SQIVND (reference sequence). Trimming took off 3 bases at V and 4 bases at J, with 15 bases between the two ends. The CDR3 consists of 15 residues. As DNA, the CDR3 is TGTGCCAGTAGTATGTTGGTACAGGCCACCTATGGCTACACCTTC. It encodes CASSMLVQATYGYTF.